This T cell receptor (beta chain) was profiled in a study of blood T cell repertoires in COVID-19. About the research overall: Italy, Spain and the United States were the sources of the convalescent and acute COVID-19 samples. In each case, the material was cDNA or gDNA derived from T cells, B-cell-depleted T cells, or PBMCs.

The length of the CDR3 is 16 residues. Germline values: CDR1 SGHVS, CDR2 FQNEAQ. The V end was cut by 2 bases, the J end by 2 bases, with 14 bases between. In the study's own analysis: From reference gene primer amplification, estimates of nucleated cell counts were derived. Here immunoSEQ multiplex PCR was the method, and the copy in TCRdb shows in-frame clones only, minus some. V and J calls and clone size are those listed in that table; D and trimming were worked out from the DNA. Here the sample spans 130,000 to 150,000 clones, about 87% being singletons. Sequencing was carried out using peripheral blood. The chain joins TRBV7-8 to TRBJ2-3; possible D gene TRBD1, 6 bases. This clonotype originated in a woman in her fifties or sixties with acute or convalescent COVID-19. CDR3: CASSLIMGHNTDTQYF. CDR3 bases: TGTGCCAGCAGCTTAATAATGGGACACAACACAGATACGCAGTATTTT.